The 21 T cell receptor beta chains in this list originate from one sample, sequenced in a study of cytomegalovirus exposure and HLA in healthy donors. Researchers ran the PCR with 60 Vbeta and 13 Jbeta primers. Sequenced by immunoSEQ multiplex PCR; TCRdb stores in-frame clones only, minus some. Here the sample spans around 150,000 clones, 82% being singletons. The specimen sequenced was PBMCs. The source is a girl aged 2-10 years in good health and CMV-seropositive.

The rearrangement links TRBV4-2 to TRBJ2-2, with a tentative D call TRBD1 (7 bases). CDR1 LGHNA and CDR2 YNFKEQ come from the germline V gene. Trimming took off 1 base at V and 5 bases at J, with 14 bases between the two ends. This CDR3 contains 16 residues. The CDR3 DNA follows: TGTGCCAGCAGCCAAGCACAGGGGAGGCAGACCGGGGAGCTGTTTTTT. It yields the protein CASSQAQGRQTGELFF.

V gene TRBV30 combines with J gene TRBJ1-3; D perhaps matches TRBD1 (6 bases). Germline assignment: CDR1 GTSNPN and CDR2 SVGIG (reference sequence). This CDR3 is built from 14 residues. V was trimmed by 2 bases and J by 1 base, leaving 9 bases between them. The CDR3 protein is CAWSIRGSGNTIYF. CDR3 bases: TGTGCCTGGAGTATCAGGGGATCTGGAAACACCATATATTTT.

The chain has TRBV30 and TRBJ1-2; D gene uncertain. CDR3 length: 17 amino acids. Trimming cost V 3 bases and J 1 base, with 21 bases left between them. The germline gives CDR1 GTSNPN, CDR2 SVGIG (reference sequence). This CDR3 reads CAWRLKGQMDYNYGYTF. For the CDR3, the DNA is TGTGCCTGGAGGCTTAAAGGGCAAATGGACTATAACTATGGCTACACCTTC. Supplemented by reference TRBV30 and TRBJ1-2, the full variable domain reads SQTIHQWPATLVQPVGSPLSLECTVEGTSNPNLYWYRQAAGRGLQLLFYSVGIGQISSEVPQNLSASRPQDRQFILSSKKLLLSDSGFYLCAWRLKGQMDYNYGYTFGSGTRLTVV.

V and J are TRBV2 and TRBJ2-1; the match to TRBD2 covers 10 bases. The CDR3 covers 14 residues. The ends lost 5 bases at V and 8 bases at J; junction bases unmatched: 6. CDR1 is SNHLY and CDR2 is FYNNEI in the germline V gene. This CDR3 reads CASSRQREGHEQFF. The CDR3 region has the DNA TGTGCCAGCAGTAGACAGCGGGAGGGCCATGAGCAGTTCTTC.

This chain connects TRBV30 to TRBJ2-5; no clear D gene. The CDR3 has 12 amino acids. Looked up from germline, CDR1 is GTSNPN and CDR2 is SVGIG (reference sequence). Trimming cost V 5 bases and J 5 bases, with 12 bases left between them. The CDR3 region is CAWGPLRETQYF. The CDR3 nucleotides are TGTGCCTGGGGGCCTTTACGCGAGACCCAGTACTTC.

The gene calls are TRBV4-1 and TRBJ1-5, with unresolved D. Germline values: CDR1 MGHRA, CDR2 YSYEKL. The CDR3 consists of 14 residues. V was cut by 2 bases and J by 4 bases, with 9 bases left in between. For the CDR3, the DNA is TGCGCCAGCAGCCAACTTCTCCCGAATCAGCCCCAGCATTTT. Residues: CASSQLLPNQPQHF.

This chain uses TRBV4-2 with TRBJ2-2, with TRBD2 identical over 8 bases. CDR3 length: 20 residues. V shed 1 base, J shed 0 bases, and the junction held 13 bases outside the gene matches. Germline CDR1 reads LGHNA; CDR2 reads YNFKEQ. The CDR3 reads CASSQVYPLLAVTNTGELFF. The DNA of the CDR3 is TGTGCCAGCAGCCAAGTATACCCCCTACTAGCGGTTACGAACACCGGGGAGCTGTTTTTT.

The chain is built from TRBV5-1 and TRBJ1-5; tentatively, D is TRBD1 (6 bases). With 1 base removed from V and 1 base from J, the gap between germline ends came to 6 bases. The CDR3 length is 14 residues. Germline V gives CDR1 SGHRS, CDR2 YFSETQ. Here the CDR3 DNA reads TGCGCCAGCAGCTTGACAGGGAGCAATCAGCCCCAGCATTTT. It encodes CASSLTGSNQPQHF.

Concerning this clone: One end of the junction does not line up with germline, which may come from a read error. This chain links TRBV7-7 with TRBJ1-1, with D perhaps matching TRBD1 (5 bases). This CDR3 spans 15 amino acids. Germline loops: CDR1 SSHAT, CDR2 FNYEAQ (reference sequence). DNA of the CDR3: TGTGCTAGCAGCTTACCGGGGGGGAGGGACACTGAAGCTTTCTTT. Its protein is CASSLPGGRDTEAFF.

In this sample, this clone turned up a few times. The chain uses TRBV7-2 and TRBJ2-7; maybe TRBD2 (5 bases). The germline V gene has CDR1 SGHTA and CDR2 FQGNSA. Trimming left V 5 bases short and J 9 bases short, with 14 bases between. This CDR3 has 12 residues. The CDR3 DNA reads as TGTGCCAGCAGCCCGGACTGGATCGGGCAGTACTTC. Its protein is CASSPDWIGQYF.

The chain combines TRBV14 with TRBJ2-5; D is unresolved. Germline CDR1 and CDR2: SGHDN and FVKESK. V was clipped by 1 base and J by 4 bases, with 7 bases between them. The CDR3 runs 13 residues. CDR3 coding DNA: TGTGCCAGCAGCCAAGTTAGCCTAGAGACCCAGTACTTC. Translated, it gives CASSQVSLETQYF.

The chain links TRBV9 to TRBJ2-1; 10 bases agree with TRBD2. The CDR3 totals 17 residues. Germline V lookup: CDR1 SGDLS, CDR2 YYNGEE. Trimming at V came to 2 bases and at J to 0 bases, leaving 5 bases not matched to a gene. CDR3 residues: CASSVGSSGSSYNEQFF. CDR3 sequence (DNA): TGTGCCAGCAGCGTGGGCTCTAGCGGGAGCTCCTACAATGAGCAGTTCTTC.

The J gene is TRBJ1-3, the V gene TRBV30; D gene uncertain. V lost 2 bases, J lost 0 bases, and 5 bases lay in between. Germline CDR1 reads GTSNPN; CDR2 reads SVGIG (reference sequence). The CDR3 is 13 amino acids. The CDR3 is CAWSLSSGNTIYF. CDR3 nucleotide sequence: TGTGCCTGGAGTTTGAGCTCTGGAAACACCATATATTTT.

The chain uses TRBV5-1 and TRBJ2-6; 8 positions match TRBD2. Per germline, CDR1 SGHRS and CDR2 YFSETQ. The CDR3 totals 16 residues. Trimming cost V 4 bases and J 3 bases; bases outside gene matches: 6. The CDR3 sequence is CASSRGLAGGANVLTF. The CDR3 nucleotides are TGCGCCAGCAGCCGCGGACTAGCCGGTGGGGCCAACGTCCTGACTTTC.

This chain joins TRBV28 and TRBJ1-5; 7 bases map to TRBD1. The CDR3 sequence is 14 residues long. The germline CDR1 and CDR2 sequences are MDHEN and SYDVKM. The J segment lost 7 bases and the V segment lost 7 bases, leaving 10 bases of the junction unmatched. CDR3 sequence: CASTLTGQDQPQHF. The CDR3 coding sequence is TGTGCCAGCACCCTGACAGGGCAGGACCAGCCCCAGCATTTT. The variable domain in full, with the rest retrieved from reference TRBV28 and TRBJ1-5, is DVKVTQSSRYLVKRTGEKVFLECVQDMDHENMFWYRQDPGLGLRLIYFSYDVKMKEKGDIPEGYSVSREKKERFSLILESASTNQTSMYLCASTLTGQDQPQHFGDGTRLSIL.

This clone was seen a single time. This chain joins TRBV4-1 and TRBJ2-5, with 12 nucleotides matching TRBD2. Trimming cost V 1 base and J 0 bases; bases outside gene matches: 9. This CDR3 has 19 amino acids. The germline V gene encodes CDR1 MGHRA and CDR2 YSYEKL. The CDR3 nucleotides are TGCGCCAGCAGCCAAGTACTAGCGGGAGGAACGCAGTACCAAGAGACCCAGTACTTC. Its translation: CASSQVLAGGTQYQETQYF.

The chain couples TRBV13 to TRBJ2-7, with 9 positions matching TRBD2. Germline assignment: CDR1 PRHDT and CDR2 FYEKMQ (reference sequence). The J segment lost 0 bases and the V segment lost 2 bases, leaving 2 bases of the junction unmatched. This CDR3 region has 15 residues. The CDR3 spells CASSLSSGSSYEQYF. CDR3 DNA: TGTGCCAGCAGCTTAAGTAGCGGGAGCTCCTACGAGCAGTACTTC.

This chain links TRBV11-2 with TRBJ2-2, with 14 bases identical to TRBD2. This CDR3 is built from 19 residues. The germline gives CDR1 SGHAT, CDR2 FQNNGV. V shed 5 bases and J 6 bases; nucleotides not matched to a gene: 14. CDR3 DNA: TGTGCCAGCAGCCCCTCCCGGAGACTAGCGGGAGGGCGACCCGGGGAGCTGTTTTTT. This encodes CASSPSRRLAGGRPGELFF.

The gene calls are TRBV14 and TRBJ1-1; no clear D gene. Trimming stripped 2 bases from V and 0 bases from J, with 13 bases between. This CDR3 is built from 16 residues. Germline V gives CDR1 SGHDN, CDR2 FVKESK. DNA of the CDR3: TGTGCCAGCAGCCAATACAACAGCGGGATGAACACTGAAGCTTTCTTT. Amino acid sequence: CASSQYNSGMNTEAFF.

V is TRBV9 and J is TRBJ2-7; 7 bases align to TRBD1. The length of the CDR3 is 16 residues. Germline V gene lookup returns CDR1 SGDLS and CDR2 YYNGEE. Germline trimming cut 0 bases from V and 7 bases from J; bases unmatched to any gene: 13. The DNA of the CDR3 is TGTGCCAGCAGCGTAGAGCCCGGGACAGTTAAAAGGGAGCAGTACTTC. Translation gives CASSVEPGTVKREQYF. Full variable domain (missing parts from reference TRBV9 and TRBJ2-7): DSGVTQTPKHLITATGQRVTLRCSPRSGDLSVYWYQQSLDQGLQFLIQYYNGEERAKGNILERFSAQQFPDLHSELNLSSLELGDSALYFCASSVEPGTVKREQYFGPGTRLTVT.

The CDR3 bases are TGTGCCAGCAGTTTTACACGTAGCAATCAGCCCCAGCATTTT. This encodes CASSFTRSNQPQHF. The J gene is TRBJ1-5, the V gene TRBV28; D ambiguous. CDR1 and CDR2 from the germline V gene are MDHEN and SYDVKM. V was clipped by 3 bases and J by 0 bases, with 6 bases between them. The CDR3 is 14 amino acids.